Sequencing of this TCR beta chain was carried out in a study of blood T cell repertoires in COVID-19. The CDR3 loop spans 17 amino acids. Unmatched junction bases numbered 8, after V lost 3 bases and J lost 3 bases. Germline V gene data show CDR1 as SGHVS and CDR2 as FQNEAQ. This clone was found once. The data were produced by immunoSEQ multiplex PCR, yet TCRdb's version contains in-frame clones alone and is incomplete. The sample contains some 520,000 clones, approximately 92% of which appear only once. The J gene is TRBJ1-3, the V gene TRBV7-8; 10 bases line up with TRBD1. Sequencing input: peripheral blood. This sequence was found in a man aged 18-30 years with COVID-19, enrolled during active disease. For the CDR3, the DNA is TGTGCCAGCAGCTTCGAAACCGGGACAGGGGTTGGAAACACCATATATTTT. Its protein product is CASSFETGTGVGNTIYF.